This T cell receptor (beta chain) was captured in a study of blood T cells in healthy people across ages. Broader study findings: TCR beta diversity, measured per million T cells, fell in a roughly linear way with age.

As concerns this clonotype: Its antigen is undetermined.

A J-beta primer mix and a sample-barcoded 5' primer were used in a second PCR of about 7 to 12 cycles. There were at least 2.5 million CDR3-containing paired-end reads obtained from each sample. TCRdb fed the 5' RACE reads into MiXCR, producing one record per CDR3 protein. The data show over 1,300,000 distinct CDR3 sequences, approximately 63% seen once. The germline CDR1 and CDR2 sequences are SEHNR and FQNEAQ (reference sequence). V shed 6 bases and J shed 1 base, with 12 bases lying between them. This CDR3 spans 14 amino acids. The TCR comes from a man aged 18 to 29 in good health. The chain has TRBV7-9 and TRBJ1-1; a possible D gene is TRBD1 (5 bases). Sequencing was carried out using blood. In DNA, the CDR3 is TGTGCCAGCAGGGGACCCGTCGGGAACACTGAAGCTTTCTTT. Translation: CASRGPVGNTEAFF.